The 27 T cell receptor beta chains listed next were all sequenced from one sample in a study of blood T cells in healthy people across ages. Using a J-beta primer mix together with a sample-barcoded 5' primer, a second PCR was run for about 7 to 12 cycles. TCRdb ran MiXCR on the 5' RACE reads and lists one entry per CDR3 protein. The table records 1.5 million to 2 million distinct CDR3 sequences, 28% of them present only once. Sample: blood. These receptors originate from a woman aged 30 to 39 in good health.

This clonotype was seen a handful of times. This chain joins TRBV2 and TRBJ2-1; 7 bases are a match to TRBD2. This CDR3 contains 17 residues. Trimming at V came to 7 bases and at J to 4 bases, leaving 16 bases not matched to a gene. Germline-derived CDR1 and CDR2 are SNHLY and FYNNEI. The chain's CDR3 is CASTSRTGGRSYNEQFF. For the CDR3, the DNA is TGTGCCAGCACATCCCGGACTGGCGGGAGAAGTTACAATGAGCAGTTCTTC.

This clonotype was seen repeatedly, ten times or more. The rearrangement joins TRBV7-4 to TRBJ2-6; no definite D call. CDR3 size: 15 residues. Germline CDR1 reads SGHVT; CDR2 reads SQSDAQ. Trimming took 3 bases from V and 4 from J, leaving 10 bases between them. CDR3 sequence (DNA): TGTGCCAGCAGCTTCAGTCTTTCCGGGGCCAACGTCCTGACTTTC. Protein product: CASSFSLSGANVLTF.

In the case of this clonotype: This may be a read error, as it is one base from a much larger clone. The chain couples TRBV3-1 to TRBJ2-1; D perhaps matches TRBD2 (6 bases). V shed 6 bases and J shed 10 bases, with 16 bases lying between them. CDR1 is LGHDT and CDR2 is YNNKEL in the germline V gene (reference sequence). The CDR3 length is 13 residues. As DNA, the CDR3 is TGTGCCAGCAGACATGGTCCGGGGGACGAGCAGTTCTTC. Its translation is CASRHGPGDEQFF.

This clonotype was counted a few times. This chain links TRBV6-6 with TRBJ1-2; D gene ambiguous. Trimming took off 2 bases at V and 6 bases at J, with 10 bases between the two ends. The CDR3 totals 13 residues. The V gene's germline CDR1 is MNHNY and CDR2 SVGAGI (reference sequence). CDR3 in amino acids: CASSYVGSDGYTF. The CDR3 DNA is TGTGCCAGCAGTTACGTCGGGAGTGATGGCTACACCTTC.

This clonotype was found many times. This chain connects TRBV6-2 or TRBV6-3 to TRBJ2-4; 12 nucleotides agree with TRBD2. The CDR3 extends over 15 amino acids. Germline-derived CDR1 and CDR2 are MNHEY and SVGEGT. V dropped 6 bases and J dropped 8; count of bases not matched to a gene: 8. CDR3 in amino acids: CASRPTTSGRDIQYF. The CDR3 DNA is TGTGCCAGCAGGCCTACGACTAGCGGGAGAGACATTCAGTACTTC.

About this clonotype: A junction boundary mismatches the germline segment, possibly from a read error. The genes are TRBV5-1 and TRBJ1-5, with D perhaps matching TRBD1 (5 bases). CDR1 and CDR2 (germline): SGHRS, YFSETQ. The CDR3 has 15 amino acids. CDR3 sequence: CTSSREGMSNQPQHF. CDR3 nucleotide sequence: TGCACCAGCAGCAGGGAGGGGATGAGCAATCAGCCCCAGCATTTT.

This chain joins TRBV5-1 and TRBJ2-5; 8 bases are a match to TRBD2. V shed 5 bases, J shed 5 bases, and the junction held 11 bases outside the gene matches. Germline loops: CDR1 SGHRS, CDR2 YFSETQ. This CDR3 has 15 amino acids. Written as DNA, the CDR3 is TGCGCCAGCAGACTCTTAAGCGGGGGAGGGGAGACCCAGTACTTC. This codes for CASRLLSGGGETQYF.

The chain links TRBV29-1 to TRBJ1-3; D is possibly TRBD1 (5 bases). The CDR3 extends over 13 amino acids. Germline assignment: CDR1 SQVTM and CDR2 ANQGSEA. Deletions cut 1 base from V and 4 bases from J, with 8 bases between. Written as DNA, the CDR3 is TGCAGCGTTGAAGCAGGGTCCGGAAACACCATATATTTT. It codes for CSVEAGSGNTIYF.

This chain joins TRBV5-6 and TRBJ2-3; D is uncertain. CDR1 is SGHDT, CDR2 YYEEEE, per germline. Trimming left V 2 bases short and J 2 bases short, with 12 bases between. This CDR3 spans 15 amino acids. The CDR3 coding sequence is TGTGCCAGCAGCTTACCAACTTGGTACACAGATACGCAGTATTTT. Protein sequence: CASSLPTWYTDTQYF. The full variable domain, its missing parts supplied by reference TRBV5-6 and TRBJ2-3, is DAGVTQSPTHLIKTRGQQVTLRCSPKSGHDTVSWYQQALGQGPQFIFQYYEEEERQRGNFPDRFSGHQFPNYSSELNVNALLLGDSALYLCASSLPTWYTDTQYFGPGTRLTVL.

This clonotype was detected only a few times. The chain has TRBV7-9 and TRBJ2-7, with D tentatively TRBD1 (6 bases). Trimming took 6 bases from V and 5 from J, leaving 11 bases between them. Germline V gives CDR1 SEHNR, CDR2 FQNEAQ (reference sequence). The CDR3 spans 12 residues. The CDR3, as DNA: TGTGCCAGCAGTTTTACAGGGAACGAGCAGTACTTC. Amino acids: CASSFTGNEQYF.

V is TRBV11-2 and J is TRBJ2-5; D might be TRBD2 (5 bases). The last part of the DNA fits TRBJ2-7 better; the J call may be wrong. Germline lookup yields CDR1 SGHAT and CDR2 FQNNGV. The CDR3 covers 15 residues. The CDR3 sequence is CASSIQLLGPPEQYF. DNA for the CDR3: TGTGCCAGCAGCATTCAGTTACTAGGACCCCCCGAGCAGTACTTC.

This clonotype came up a few times. The chain joins TRBV29-1 to TRBJ2-7, with 10 bases aligning to TRBD2. Per the germline V gene, CDR1 is SQVTM and CDR2 is ANQGSEA. This CDR3 is 15 amino acids long. V lost 6 bases and J lost 0; bases outside the gene matches: 8. CDR3 sequence: CSVAPTSGFSYEQYF. In nucleotides, the CDR3 is TGCAGCGTCGCCCCGACTAGCGGGTTCTCCTACGAGCAGTACTTC.

This clonotype has a handful of counts. This rearrangement joins TRBV5-1 to TRBJ1-1; weak D call: TRBD1 (5 bases). CDR1 SGHRS and CDR2 YFSETQ come from the germline V gene. This CDR3 has 14 residues. Deletions cut 7 bases from V and 1 base from J, with 14 bases between. The DNA of the CDR3 is TGCGCCAGCGGGGACCCGGGACGGAACACTGAAGCTTTCTTT. Translation gives CASGDPGRNTEAFF.

The chain has TRBV3-1 and TRBJ2-1; 12 bases line up with TRBD2. From germline, CDR1 is LGHDT and CDR2 YNNKEL (reference sequence). V was clipped by 6 bases and J by 10 bases; unmatched bases: 4. The CDR3 is made up of 13 amino acids. The CDR3 DNA is TGTGCCAGCAGGACTAGCGGGGGAAGAGAGCAGTTCTTC. Translating gives CASRTSGGREQFF.

This clonotype showed up just a few times. At one of its ends the junction is not consistent with the germline gene, which may arise from a read error. V and J are TRBV2 and TRBJ1-4, with a weak D call TRBD1 (5 bases). This CDR3 is 13 amino acids long. The germline V gene has CDR1 SNHLY and CDR2 FYNNEI. CDR3 in amino acids: CAGSNRLNEELFF. In DNA form, the CDR3 reads TGTGCCGGGAGTAACAGGCTTAATGAAGAACTGTTTTTT.

The table lists this clonotype with a count of one. The CDR3 end shows no conserved phenylalanine or tryptophan, and so a read error is likely. CDR3 DNA sequence: TGTGCCAGCAGCCATTCCCTATCCTACGAGCAGTACTTA. It specifies CASSHSLSYEQYL. The genes are TRBV7-2 and TRBJ2-7; D is unclear. Trimming took off 5 bases at V and 1 base at J, with 9 bases between the two ends. The germline V gene has CDR1 SGHTA and CDR2 FQGNSA. The CDR3 spans 13 residues.

For this clonotype: This may come from a read error, since a much larger clone is one base off. The V gene is TRBV29-1, the J gene TRBJ2-1; TRBD1 matches 7 bases. V lost 3 bases, J lost 4 bases, and 9 bases stayed unmatched. The length of the CDR3 is 15 residues. Germline CDR1 reads SQVTM; CDR2 reads ANQGSEA. The CDR3 DNA reads TGCAGCGTTGAGGGGATAGGGGGCGGATACAATGAGCAGTTCTTC. Its translation: CSVEGIGGGYNEQFF.

CDR3 loop: CASIPPGPEGEKLFF. The CDR3 region has the DNA TGCGCCAGCATCCCCCCTGGGCCCGAAGGCGAAAAACTGTTTTTT. V usage is TRBV5-1 and J usage is TRBJ1-4, with D unresolved. V was cut by 6 bases and J by 8 bases, with 20 bases left in between. This CDR3 comprises 15 residues. Germline V gives CDR1 SGHRS, CDR2 YFSETQ.

V usage is TRBV24-1 and J usage is TRBJ2-1, with 10 bases that match TRBD1. The CDR3 has 15 residues. V shed 3 bases, J shed 7 bases, and the junction held 5 bases outside the gene matches. Germline lookup yields CDR1 KGHDR and CDR2 SFDVKD. The CDR3 nucleotides read TGTGCCACCAGTGATGCGGGACAGGGGAGTAATGAGCAGTTCTTC. The encoded protein is CATSDAGQGSNEQFF.

The table lists this clonotype with many counts. The CDR3 is CASSQVAGTYNEQFF. CDR3 bases: TGCGCCAGCAGCCAAGTAGCGGGGACCTACAATGAGCAGTTCTTC. The genes are TRBV4-1 and TRBJ2-1; TRBD2 agrees at 8 bases. Germline CDR1 is MGHRA and CDR2 is YSYEKL. CDR3 size: 15 residues. V trimming: 1 base; J trimming: 2 bases; junction bases outside the gene matches: 1.

Remarks on this clonotype: The germline gene is not matched at one end of the junction; a read error may be the cause. The chain couples TRBV3-1 to TRBJ2-5, with 7 bases lining up with TRBD1. The germline V gene has CDR1 LGHDT and CDR2 YNNKEL (reference sequence). The CDR3 has 13 residues. The CDR3 is CTSSQGTEETQYF. CDR3 in DNA: TGTACCAGCAGCCAAGGGACAGAAGAGACCCAGTACTTC.

This clonotype was detected many times. The chain carries TRBV7-2 and TRBJ2-7; D assignment may be TRBD1 or TRBD2 (5 bases each). The CDR3 runs to 15 residues. V was cut by 2 bases and J by 3 bases, with 14 bases left in between. Germline CDR1 reads SGHTA; CDR2 reads FQGNSA. CDR3 sequence reads: CASSLNPGPNYEQYF. For the CDR3, the DNA is TGTGCCAGCAGCTTAAATCCGGGGCCAAACTACGAGCAGTACTTC.

This clonotype has just a few counts. The rearrangement uses TRBV29-1 and TRBJ2-3; D is ambiguous. Germline-derived CDR1 and CDR2 are SQVTM and ANQGSEA. The length of the CDR3 is 14 residues. The germline V and J ends were trimmed by 5 bases and 2 bases, with 14 bases remaining between them. CDR3 sequence (DNA): TGCAGCGTTAGTCACCCACGAGACACAGATACGCAGTATTTT. Its translation is CSVSHPRDTDTQYF.

The sample holds many counts of this clonotype. Germline and junction disagree at one end, which may indicate a read error. V is TRBV5-1 and J is TRBJ2-5; weak D call: TRBD2 (5 bases). Germline-derived CDR1 and CDR2 are SGHRS and YFSETQ. The CDR3 contains 13 residues. CDR3 amino acids: CASSFGLQETQYF. Written as DNA, the CDR3 is TGTGCCAGCAGCTTTGGACTGCAAGAGACCCAGTACTTC.

The chain couples TRBV11-2 to TRBJ2-7, with TRBD1 identical over 8 bases. The CDR3 is 15 amino acids. In germline, CDR1 is SGHAT, CDR2 FQNNGV. Trimming removed 5 bases from V and 3 bases from J; junction bases left unmatched: 9. The CDR3 loop is CASSRIRGRIYEQYF. For the CDR3, the DNA is TGTGCCAGCAGCCGAATCAGGGGGCGAATCTACGAGCAGTACTTC.

The chain combines TRBV2 with TRBJ2-1; 9 positions agree with TRBD2. This CDR3 region has 15 residues. Germline-derived CDR1 and CDR2 are SNHLY and FYNNEI. The trim removed 2 bases at V and 8 bases at J, leaving 7 bases unmatched. Written as DNA, the CDR3 is TGTGCCAGCAGTGAATCGGCGGGGGGGAGAGATGAGCAGTTCTTC. This translates into CASSESAGGRDEQFF.

This clonotype was counted many times. V gene TRBV27 combines with J gene TRBJ1-2; no definite D call. The CDR3 runs to 14 residues. Trimming left V 1 base short and J 2 bases short, with 8 bases between. From germline, CDR1 is MNHEY and CDR2 SMNVEV (reference sequence). In DNA, the CDR3 is TGTGCCAGCAGTTTATACGGAGGGAACTATGGCTACACCTTC. Encoded protein: CASSLYGGNYGYTF.